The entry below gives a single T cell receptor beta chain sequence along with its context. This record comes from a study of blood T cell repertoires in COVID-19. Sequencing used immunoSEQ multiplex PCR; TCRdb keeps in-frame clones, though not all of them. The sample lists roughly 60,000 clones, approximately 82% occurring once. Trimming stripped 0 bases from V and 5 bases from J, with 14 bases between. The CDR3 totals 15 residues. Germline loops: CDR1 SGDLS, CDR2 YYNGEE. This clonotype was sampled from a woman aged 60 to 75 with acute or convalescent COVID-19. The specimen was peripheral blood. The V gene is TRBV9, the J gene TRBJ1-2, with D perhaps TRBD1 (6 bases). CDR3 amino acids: CASSVAAGVGYGYTF. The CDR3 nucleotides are TGTGCCAGCAGCGTAGCGGCAGGGGTGGGGTATGGCTACACCTTC.